This T cell receptor beta chain was identified in a study of shared T cell receptors in the human thymus. Sequencing was performed with immunoSEQ multiplex PCR; in TCRdb, only in-frame clones are kept and a portion is missing. Of 630,000 or so clones listed, about 89% were seen once; the top ten hold more than 0.009%. The CDR3 loop spans 12 amino acids. CDR1 and CDR2 from the germline V gene are SQVTM and ANQGSEA. Trimming shortened V by 4 bases and J by 2 bases, and 9 bases separated the two germline ends. This same sample was also part of a study on human thymus T cells. From that report: Infants served as donors; they were healthy and Finnish and were having corrective surgery for congenital heart defects. Corrective heart surgery yielded resections, and these provided the thymus tissue. Thymic and blood repertoires seemed to show skewed V and J gene use. A high degree of thymic repertoire overlap among unrelated individuals was reported in related research.

The source is a boy under two years old with a congenital heart defect. J is TRBJ2-7 and V is TRBV29-1; tentative D call: TRBD2 (6 bases). Sequencing was done on a sample of thymocytes. This CDR3 reads CSVGREPYEQYF. In DNA, the CDR3 is TGCAGCGTTGGGCGGGAACCCTACGAGCAGTACTTC.